This TCR beta chain was identified during a study of technical replicates of blood from four donors. The germline V gene has CDR1 MDHEN and CDR2 SYDVKM. This CDR3 region has 13 residues. Trimming took 6 bases from V and 11 from J; bases not matched to a gene: 12. Assay: immunoSEQ multiplex PCR; the TCRdb copy retains only in-frame clones and omits some. The top ten hold around 0.24% of the sample, which has 70,000 to 95,000 clones, 85% to 95% seen once. The TCR was taken from a human donor in good health. The genes are TRBV28 and TRBJ1-2; 7 bases line up with TRBD1. The sequencing input was T cells isolated from PBMCs. The CDR3 nucleotides read TGTGCCAGCAGGGGGCAGGGGGGTTTGGGGTACACCTTC. Protein product: CASRGQGGLGYTF.